The rows below give T cell receptor beta chains drawn from one sample of a study of cytomegalovirus exposure and HLA in healthy donors. Assay: immunoSEQ multiplex PCR; the TCRdb copy retains only in-frame clones and omits some. The table shows about 260,000 clones, with around four fifths occurring only once. The sample consisted of PBMCs. Every receptor here comes from a woman between 35 and 50 years old in good health and CMV-seropositive. The CDR3 runs from the conserved cysteine through the conserved F or W. A D gene is named only where the DNA matches it firmly. Clone size is given for some rows only: seen once, a few or many times, or a class if the clone is expanded.

TRBD2	.	TRBV19	TRBJ2-5	TGTGCCAGTAGTAGCGGGAGCAGGGAGACCCAGTACTTC	CASSSGSRETQYF
TRBD1	.	TRBV11-2	TRBJ2-5	TGTGCCAGCAGCCCGGGACAGGGAGCAGAGACCCAGTACTTC	CASSPGQGAETQYF
.	.	TRBV7-3	TRBJ1-1	TGTGCCAGCAGCTTAATCCGGAACACTGAAGCTTTCTTT	CASSLIRNTEAFF
.	.	TRBV28	TRBJ2-7	TGTGCCAGCAGAGACGGGTCCTCCTACGAGCAGTACTTC	CASRDGSSYEQYF
.	once	TRBV7-2	TRBJ2-1	TGTGCCAGCGCAGAAACTAGAGACAATGAGCAGTTCTTC	CASAETRDNEQFF
.	once	TRBV27	TRBJ2-2	TGTGCCAGCAGTTTAAGACAGAACACCGGGGAGCTGTTTTTT	CASSLRQNTGELFF
.	.	TRBV27	TRBJ2-7	TGTGCCAGCACCCCGGGTAGGGGCGGCTACGAGCAGTACTTC	CASTPGRGGYEQYF
.	.	TRBV15	TRBJ1-3	TGTGCCACCAGCAGGCAGGGGTTCTTGGACACCATATATTTT	CATSRQGFLDTIYF
TRBD1	.	TRBV4-3	TRBJ1-1	TGCGCCAGCAGCCAAGACCCGGGACAGGGCGCCAACACTGAAGCTTTCTTT	CASSQDPGQGANTEAFF
.	.	TRBV5-5	TRBJ2-2	TGTGCCAGCAGCTCGGCGAACACCGGGGAGCTGTTTTTT	CASSSANTGELFF
.	.	TRBV5-5	TRBJ2-7	TGTGCCAGCAGCTCGTTAGTTGAGCAGTACTTC	CASSSLVEQYF
TRBD2	.	TRBV15	TRBJ2-7	TGTGCCACCAGCAGCTTACTAGCGGGAGGATACGAGCAGTACTTC	CATSSLLAGGYEQYF
.	.	TRBV5-1	TRBJ1-5	TGCGCCAGCAGCTTGGGTTCAGGGACTCCGGGGCAGCCCCAGCATTTT	CASSLGSGTPGQPQHF
.	once	TRBV19	TRBJ1-5	TGTGCCAGTAAGAGGGAGGTTAGCAATCAGCCCCAGCATTTT	CASKREVSNQPQHF
TRBD2	.	TRBV7-2	TRBJ2-1	TGTGCCAGCAGCTCGGTAGCGGGAGTCTACAATGAGCAGTTCTTC	CASSSVAGVYNEQFF
TRBD1	.	TRBV28	TRBJ1-6	TGTGCCAGCAGTTTACCACAGGGGGCGCATTCACCCCTCCACTTT	CASSLPQGAHSPLHF
.	once	TRBV30	TRBJ1-1	TGTGCCTGGAGTGCGACACCCGAAGCTTTCTTT	CAWSATPEAFF
TRBD2	.	TRBV7-3	TRBJ2-3	TGTGCCAGCAGCTCTCCTAGCGGGAGGGCCTCAGATACGCAGTATTTT	CASSSPSGRASDTQYF
.	.	TRBV7-9	TRBJ1-2	TGTGCCAGCAGCACCGACGGGGTCTATGGCTACACCTTC	CASSTDGVYGYTF
TRBD1	.	TRBV30	TRBJ2-1	TGTGCCTGGGAACAGGGGGCCCATGAGCAGTTCTTC	CAWEQGAHEQFF
.	.	TRBV4-3	TRBJ1-2	TGCGCCAGCAGCCCAAGACGGGGGGAGACGTATGTCTACACCTTC	CASSPRRGETYVYTF
TRBD1	.	TRBV30	TRBJ2-5	TGTGCCTGGGACCAGGACAGGTCGCAAGAGACCCAGTACTTC	CAWDQDRSQETQYF
.	.	TRBV4-1	TRBJ2-7	TGCGCCAGCAGCCAAGGAGCGGGTTACGAGCAGTACTTC	CASSQGAGYEQYF
.	.	TRBV6-6	TRBJ2-1	TGTGCCAGCAGTTACCTTGTTAGCGAGTACAATGAGCAGTTCTTC	CASSYLVSEYNEQFF
.	once	TRBV10-3	TRBJ1-1	TGTGCCATCAGACCGGACAGTCTGACTGAAGCTTTCTTT	CAIRPDSLTEAFF
TRBD1	.	TRBV7-2	TRBJ1-1	TGTGCCAGCAGACTAAACAGGGGCAACACTGAAGCTTTCTTT	CASRLNRGNTEAFF
.	.	TRBV5-1	TRBJ1-3	TGCGCCAGCGCCGATGACAGTAGCTCTGGAAACACCATATATTTT	CASADDSSSGNTIYF
TRBD1	.	TRBV7-2	TRBJ1-2	TGTGCCAGCAGCTTAGCGGCAGGGGGCCTTGGAGGCTACACCTTC	CASSLAAGGLGGYTF
TRBD1	.	TRBV28	TRBJ1-2	TGTGCCAGCAGTACTCCAAGGACAGGGGGACCCTATGGCTACACCTTC	CASSTPRTGGPYGYTF
.	.	TRBV5-8	TRBJ2-3	TGTGCCAGCAGCACCCGACAGAGAACTAGCACAGATACGCAGTATTTT	CASSTRQRTSTDTQYF
.	.	TRBV7-9	TRBJ2-7	TGTGCCAGCAGCTCTCAGGGGGGCTCCTACGAGCAGTACTTC	CASSSQGGSYEQYF
.	.	TRBV27	TRBJ1-5	TGTGCCAGCAGTTTAGGTTCACAGAACTATCAGCCCCAGCATTTT	CASSLGSQNYQPQHF
.	.	TRBV5-4	TRBJ1-1	TGTGCCAGCAGCCCCGGAGCGAACACTGAAGCTTTCTTT	CASSPGANTEAFF
.	.	TRBV5-1	TRBJ1-1	TGCGCCAGCAGCTTTCACGGGGGGAACACTGAAGCTTTCTTT	CASSFHGGNTEAFF
TRBD1	few	TRBV9	TRBJ2-1	TGTGCCAGCAGCGAATCACCCGGGACAGCCTACAATGAGCAGTTCTTC	CASSESPGTAYNEQFF
.	few	TRBV28	TRBJ2-2	TGTGCCAGCGGCTTAGGGGGTTTGTACACCGGGGAGCTGTTTTTT	CASGLGGLYTGELFF
.	.	TRBV11-2	TRBJ1-1	TGTGCCAGCAGCCCTAGAATGGGGGGAAGGAGCACTGAAGCTTTCTTT	CASSPRMGGRSTEAFF
TRBD1	.	TRBV7-2	TRBJ1-1	TGTGCCAGCAGCTTAGGTGGACAGGCGCTTGGGGCTTTCTTT	CASSLGGQALGAFF
TRBD2	.	TRBV2	TRBJ2-7	TGTGCCAGCAGTGAAGTCAGTAGCGGGAGGCTCGAGCAGTACTTC	CASSEVSSGRLEQYF
.	.	TRBV28	TRBJ2-2	TGTGCCCTCGGGGCCGGGGAGCTGTTTTTT	CALGAGELFF
.	.	TRBV28	TRBJ1-2	TGTGCCAGCAGTTACCAATTAGGGGGACGAGGCTACACCTTC	CASSYQLGGRGYTF
TRBD2	.	TRBV10-3	TRBJ2-1	TGTGCCATCAGTGAGTCGATAGCGGGAGCCTATGAGCAGTTCTTC	CAISESIAGAYEQFF
.	.	TRBV2	TRBJ2-2	TGTGCCAGCAGTCAGACAGGGAGGACCGGGGAGCTGTTTTTT	CASSQTGRTGELFF
TRBD2	.	TRBV28	TRBJ2-7	TGTGCCAGCAGTTCTGGGTCTAGCGGGAGTCGCGAGCAGTACTTC	CASSSGSSGSREQYF
TRBD2	.	TRBV7-9	TRBJ2-5	TGTGCCAGCAGAGCCTCCGGGGGGCAAGAGACCCAGTACTTC	CASRASGGQETQYF
.	.	TRBV30	TRBJ2-3	TGTGCCTGGAGCAGCCGGGACCGGGGGAAGTATTTT	CAWSSRDRGKYF
TRBD1	.	TRBV25-1	TRBJ2-5	TGTGCCAGCAGTGTACCGGGACAGGGGGCGCGAGAGACCCAGTACTTC	CASSVPGQGARETQYF
TRBD1	.	TRBV19	TRBJ1-3	TGTGCCAGTAGAAGACTCGGACAGGGAACTGGAAACACCATATATTTT	CASRRLGQGTGNTIYF
TRBD2	.	TRBV5-1	TRBJ2-1	TGCGCCAGCAGCGAGGGACTAGCGGGCGTCAATGAGCAGTTCTTC	CASSEGLAGVNEQFF
TRBD1	once	TRBV19	TRBJ2-7	TGTGCCAGTCAACGAAAGGACAGGGGGGTTCGCGAGCAGTACTTC	CASQRKDRGVREQYF
TRBD1	.	TRBV4-3	TRBJ2-2	TGCGCCAGCAGCCAAGATCTTTGGACAGGGGACACCGGGGAGCTGTTTTTT	CASSQDLWTGDTGELFF
.	.	TRBV20-1	TRBJ2-7	TGCAGTGCTCCGCACGAGGGCGAGCAGTACTTC	CSAPHEGEQYF
TRBD2	.	TRBV7-9	TRBJ2-3	TGTGCCAGCGTGACTAGCGGGAGCACAGATACGCAGTATTTT	CASVTSGSTDTQYF
.	.	TRBV2	TRBJ2-5	TGTGCCAGCAGAAGGGAGATCTTAGAGACCCAGTACTTC	CASRREILETQYF
TRBD2	.	TRBV28	TRBJ2-1	TGTGCCAGCAGTCCGGGAACTAGCGGGATCGATGAGCAGTTCTTC	CASSPGTSGIDEQFF
.	.	TRBV5-6	TRBJ1-2	TGTGCCAGCAGCTTCTGGGGGGCTAACTATGGCTACACCTTC	CASSFWGANYGYTF
.	.	TRBV5-1	TRBJ1-3	TGCGCCAGCAGGTCGGCAGATGACAACTCTGGAAACACCATATATTTT	CASRSADDNSGNTIYF
.	.	TRBV10-3	TRBJ2-7	TGTGCCATCAGCTCCTCCTACGAGCAGTACTTC	CAISSSYEQYF
.	.	TRBV4-3	TRBJ2-7	TGCGCCAGCAGCCGCGGCCACGGCTACGAGCAGTACTTC	CASSRGHGYEQYF